Listed below are T cell receptor beta chains from one sample, sequenced in a study of a mutant IDH1 vaccine in newly diagnosed glioma. What these receptors recognize is not known. Some clones are missing from TCRdb's copy, which holds only in-frame ones; the method was immunoSEQ multiplex PCR. The sample consists of tens of thousands of clones, 70% to 90% of them appearing once. The material was PBMCs, obtained from a glioma patient whose treatment included an IDH1 peptide vaccine. These receptors were taken from a woman aged 40 to 50 with glioma. CDR3s include the opening cysteine and the closing phenylalanine or tryptophan. D genes are given only for firm matches. Clone size is stated in some rows and not others, as once, few, many or a class when expanded.

J | size | V | D | DNA | CDR3
TRBJ2-7 | . | TRBV18 | TRBD2 | TGTGCCAGCTCAACGGGACTAGCGGGAGTTCAGTACTTC | CASSTGLAGVQYF
TRBJ1-2 | . | TRBV4-1 | . | TGCGCCAGCAGCCAAGGAATCGGGGGAAACTATGGCTACACCTTC | CASSQGIGGNYGYTF
TRBJ2-7 | once | TRBV2 | . | TGTGCCAGCAGCTTCTCTGAGGTCTACGAGCAGTACTTC | CASSFSEVYEQYF
TRBJ1-3 | . | TRBV28 | . | TGTGCCAGCAGTTTGGGGGGGTCTGGAAACACCATATATTTT | CASSLGGSGNTIYF
TRBJ2-3 | . | TRBV7-9 | TRBD2 | TGTGCCAGCAGCTACGATCTCGCTAGCGGGACTTACACAGATACGCAGTATTTT | CASSYDLASGTYTDTQYF
TRBJ1-3 | . | TRBV27 | . | TGTGCCAGCAGTTTATCGATAAATGGAAACACCATATATTTT | CASSLSINGNTIYF
TRBJ1-5 | . | TRBV2 | . | TGTGCCAGCAGGGGATCTAAAGACGGTAGCAATCAGCCCCAGCATTTT | CASRGSKDGSNQPQHF
TRBJ1-6 | . | TRBV7-6 | . | TGTGCCAGCAGCTTAGGCGGGAGAGGGGGGACCTCACCCCTCCACTTT | CASSLGGRGGTSPLHF
TRBJ2-7 | few | TRBV5-1 | TRBD2 | TGCGCCAGCAGCTCCAGACTAGCGCAAAGGGGGGGGGCCTACGAGCAGTACTTC | CASSSRLAQRGGAYEQYF
TRBJ2-5 | . | TRBV5-5 | . | TGTGCCAGCAGCTTAGGGTCTAACCAAGAGACCCAGTACTTC | CASSLGSNQETQYF
TRBJ1-1 | . | TRBV4-3 | . | TGCGCCAGCAGCCAACACATGAACACTGAAGCTTTCTTT | CASSQHMNTEAFF
TRBJ1-6 | . | TRBV19 | . | TGTGCCAGTAAGCAGTCCTACGATAATTCACCCCTCCACTTT | CASKQSYDNSPLHF
TRBJ2-3 | . | TRBV7-2 | . | TGTGCCAGCAGCTTAGCGGGGACGGCCCAGGCAGATACGCAGTATTTT | CASSLAGTAQADTQYF
TRBJ1-6 | . | TRBV27 | . | TGTGCCAGCAGTTTCAGGGTACCAAGCTCCTATAATTCACCCCTCCACTTT | CASSFRVPSSYNSPLHF
TRBJ2-3 | . | TRBV5-1 | . | TGCGCCAGCGCCCCGGGGGGCCTGACAGATACGCAGTATTTT | CASAPGGLTDTQYF
TRBJ2-2 | . | TRBV28 | TRBD1 | TGTGCCAGCAGTTCCGGGACAGGGGTCGGGGAGCTGTTTTTT | CASSSGTGVGELFF
TRBJ2-5 | . | TRBV2 | TRBD1 | TGTGCCAGCAGTGATGAGGGGGCCGAGACCCAGTACTTC | CASSDEGAETQYF
TRBJ2-2 | . | TRBV4-2 | TRBD1 | TGTGCCAGCAGCGGACAGGGAAGGGCCGGGGAGCTGTTTTTT | CASSGQGRAGELFF
TRBJ2-1 | once | TRBV18 | TRBD1 | TGTGCCAGCTCACGAGCTGGACAGGGGAGATACAATGAGCAGTTCTTC | CASSRAGQGRYNEQFF
TRBJ2-2 | . | TRBV7-2 | . | TGTGCCTCGGCGGAGGGGACCGGGGAGCTGTTTTTT | CASAEGTGELFF
TRBJ2-7 | few | TRBV5-1 | TRBD1 | TGCGCCAGCAGCTCATCAGGGGGCGTTTACGAGCAGTACTTC | CASSSSGGVYEQYF
TRBJ2-5 | . | TRBV4-2 | TRBD2 | TGTGCCAGCAGCACTCTAGCGGGGGGGCCCCGGGAGACCCAGTACTTC | CASSTLAGGPRETQYF
TRBJ1-3 | . | TRBV19 | TRBD1 | TGTGCCAGTAGTACCCGACAGGGGACCATATATTTT | CASSTRQGTIYF
TRBJ1-4 | . | TRBV5-8 | . | TGTGCCAGCAGCTTGGAAGGCAGGGGAGGTCGGGAAAAACTGTTTTTT | CASSLEGRGGREKLFF
TRBJ1-2 | . | TRBV18 | . | TGTGCCAGCTCACGGAGACAGGCGCTGAATGGCTACACCTTC | CASSRRQALNGYTF
TRBJ1-1 | few | TRBV10-2 | . | TGCGCCAGCAGTCAGACGGTGAACACTGAAGCTTTCTTT | CASSQTVNTEAFF
TRBJ2-1 | . | TRBV15 | . | TGTGCCACCAGCAGAAGCGACAATGAGCAGTTCTTC | CATSRSDNEQFF